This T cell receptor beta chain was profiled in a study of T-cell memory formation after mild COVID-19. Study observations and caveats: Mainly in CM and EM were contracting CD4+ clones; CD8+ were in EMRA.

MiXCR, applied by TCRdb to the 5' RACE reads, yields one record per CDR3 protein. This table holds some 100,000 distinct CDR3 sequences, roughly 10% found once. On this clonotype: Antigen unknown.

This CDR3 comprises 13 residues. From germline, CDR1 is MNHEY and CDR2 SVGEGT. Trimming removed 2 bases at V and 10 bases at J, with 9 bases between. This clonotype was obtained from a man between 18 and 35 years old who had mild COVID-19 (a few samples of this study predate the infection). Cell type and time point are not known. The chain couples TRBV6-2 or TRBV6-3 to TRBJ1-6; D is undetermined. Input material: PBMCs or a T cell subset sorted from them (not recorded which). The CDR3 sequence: CASSYLVGSPLHF. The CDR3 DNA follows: TGTGCCAGCAGTTACCTGGTCGGATCACCCCTCCACTTT.